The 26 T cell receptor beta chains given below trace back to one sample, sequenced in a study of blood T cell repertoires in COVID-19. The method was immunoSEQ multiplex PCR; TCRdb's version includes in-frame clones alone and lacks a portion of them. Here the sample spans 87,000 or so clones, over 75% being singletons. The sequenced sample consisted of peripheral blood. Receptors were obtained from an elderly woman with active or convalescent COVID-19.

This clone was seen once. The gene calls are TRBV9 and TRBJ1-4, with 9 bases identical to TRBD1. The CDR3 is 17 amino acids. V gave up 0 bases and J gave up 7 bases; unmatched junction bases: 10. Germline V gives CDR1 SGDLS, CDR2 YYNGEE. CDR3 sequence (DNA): TGTGCCAGCAGCGTAGACCCGGGACAGGGTTCTTCTGAAAAACTGTTTTTT. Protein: CASSVDPGQGSSEKLFF.

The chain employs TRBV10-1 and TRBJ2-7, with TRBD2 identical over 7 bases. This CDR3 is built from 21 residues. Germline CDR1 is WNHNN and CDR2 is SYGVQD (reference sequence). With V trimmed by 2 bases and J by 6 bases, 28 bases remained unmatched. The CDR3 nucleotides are TGCGCCAGCAGTGAGGAGGGTTGGTGGGAGGGCCCATTCTCTCTGGGCCTCGAGCAGTACTTC. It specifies CASSEEGWWEGPFSLGLEQYF.

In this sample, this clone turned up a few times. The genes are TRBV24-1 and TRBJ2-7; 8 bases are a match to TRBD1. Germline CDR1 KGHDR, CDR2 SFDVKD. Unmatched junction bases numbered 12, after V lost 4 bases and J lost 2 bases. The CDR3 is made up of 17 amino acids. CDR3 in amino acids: CATSDPNSGQGTYEQYF. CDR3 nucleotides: TGTGCCACCAGTGACCCCAATAGCGGACAGGGAACCTACGAGCAGTACTTC.

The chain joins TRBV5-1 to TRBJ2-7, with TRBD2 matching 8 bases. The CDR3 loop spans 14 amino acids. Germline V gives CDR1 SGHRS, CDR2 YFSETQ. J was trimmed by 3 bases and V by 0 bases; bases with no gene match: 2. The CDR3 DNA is TGCGCCAGCAGCTTGGCCGGGACTAGCTACGAGCAGTACTTC. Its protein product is CASSLAGTSYEQYF.

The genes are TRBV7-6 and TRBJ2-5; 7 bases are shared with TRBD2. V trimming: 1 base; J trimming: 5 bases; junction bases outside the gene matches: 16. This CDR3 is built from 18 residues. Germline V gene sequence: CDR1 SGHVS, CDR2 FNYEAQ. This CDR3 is CASSLEPLGRGGRETQYF. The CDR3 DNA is TGTGCCAGCAGCTTAGAACCTCTCGGTCGCGGGGGAAGGGAGACCCAGTACTTC. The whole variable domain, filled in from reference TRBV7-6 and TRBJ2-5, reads GAGVSQSPRYKVTKRGQDVALRCDPISGHVSLYWYRQALGQGPEFLTYFNYEAQQDKSGLPNDRFSAERPEGSISTLTIQRTEQRDSAMYRCASSLEPLGRGGRETQYFGPGTRLLVL.

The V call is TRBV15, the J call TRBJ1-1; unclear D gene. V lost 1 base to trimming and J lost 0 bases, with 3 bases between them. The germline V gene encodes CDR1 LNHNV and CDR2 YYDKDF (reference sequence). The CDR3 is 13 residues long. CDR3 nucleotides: TGTGCCACCAGCAGAGTCTTGAACACTGAAGCTTTCTTT. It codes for CATSRVLNTEAFF.

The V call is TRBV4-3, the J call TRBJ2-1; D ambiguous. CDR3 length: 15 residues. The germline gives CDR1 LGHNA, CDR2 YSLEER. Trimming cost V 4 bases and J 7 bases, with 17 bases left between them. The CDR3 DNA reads TGCGCCAGCAGCCCAGATGTGAGTGCGAGTAATGAGCAGTTCTTC. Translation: CASSPDVSASNEQFF.

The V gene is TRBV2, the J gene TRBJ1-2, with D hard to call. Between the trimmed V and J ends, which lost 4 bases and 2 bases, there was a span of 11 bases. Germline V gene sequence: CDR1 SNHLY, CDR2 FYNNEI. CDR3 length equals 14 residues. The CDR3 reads CASSAVPQNYGYTF. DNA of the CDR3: TGTGCCAGCAGTGCAGTACCTCAAAACTATGGCTACACCTTC.

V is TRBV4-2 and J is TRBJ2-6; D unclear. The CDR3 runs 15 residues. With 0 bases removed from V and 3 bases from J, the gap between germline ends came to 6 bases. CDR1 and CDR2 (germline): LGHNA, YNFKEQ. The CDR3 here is CASSQDRLGANVLTF. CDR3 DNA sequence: TGTGCCAGCAGCCAAGATAGACTTGGGGCCAACGTCCTGACTTTC.

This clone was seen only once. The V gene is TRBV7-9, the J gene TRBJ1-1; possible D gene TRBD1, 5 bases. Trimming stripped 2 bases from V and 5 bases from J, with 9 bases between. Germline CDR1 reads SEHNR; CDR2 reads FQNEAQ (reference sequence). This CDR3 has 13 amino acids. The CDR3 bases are TGTGCCAGCAGCTTACAGGGAGGGACTGAAGCTTTCTTT. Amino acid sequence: CASSLQGGTEAFF.

The chain's CDR3 is CASSLTSGLNTGELFF. The CDR3 region has the DNA TGTGCCAGCAGCTTGACTAGCGGGTTGAACACCGGGGAGCTGTTTTTT. The genes are TRBV7-2 and TRBJ2-2, with TRBD2 matching over 10 bases. Germline loops: CDR1 SGHTA, CDR2 FQGNSA. The CDR3 consists of 16 residues. The J segment lost 1 base and the V segment lost 3 bases, leaving 2 bases of the junction unmatched.

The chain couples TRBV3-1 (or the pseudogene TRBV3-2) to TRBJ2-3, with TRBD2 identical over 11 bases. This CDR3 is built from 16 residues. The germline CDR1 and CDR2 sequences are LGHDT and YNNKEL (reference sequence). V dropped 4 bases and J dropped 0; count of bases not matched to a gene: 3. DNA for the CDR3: TGTGCCAGCAGCCCGACTAGCGGGATGAGCACAGATACGCAGTATTTT. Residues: CASSPTSGMSTDTQYF.

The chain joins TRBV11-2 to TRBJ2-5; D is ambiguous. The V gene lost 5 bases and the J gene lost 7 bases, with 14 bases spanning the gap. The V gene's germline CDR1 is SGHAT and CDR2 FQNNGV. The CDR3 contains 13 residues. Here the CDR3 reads CASSPRSTGTQYF. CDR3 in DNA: TGTGCCAGCAGCCCTCGGAGTACCGGGACCCAGTACTTC.

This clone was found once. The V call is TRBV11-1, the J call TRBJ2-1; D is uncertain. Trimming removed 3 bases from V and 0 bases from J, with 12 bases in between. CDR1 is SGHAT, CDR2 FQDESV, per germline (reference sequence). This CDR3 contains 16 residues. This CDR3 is CASSLDLRSSYNEQFF. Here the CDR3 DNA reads TGTGCCAGCAGCTTGGATTTGCGGAGCTCCTACAATGAGCAGTTCTTC. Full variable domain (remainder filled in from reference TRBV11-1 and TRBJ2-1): EAEVAQSPRYKITEKSQAVAFWCDPISGHATLYWYRQILGQGPELLVQFQDESVVDDSQLPKDRFSAERLKGVDSTLKIQPAELGDSAMYLCASSLDLRSSYNEQFFGPGTRLTVL.

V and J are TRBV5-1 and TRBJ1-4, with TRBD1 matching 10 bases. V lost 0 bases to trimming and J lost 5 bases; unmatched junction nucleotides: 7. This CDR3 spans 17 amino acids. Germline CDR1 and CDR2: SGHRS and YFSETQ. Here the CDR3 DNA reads TGCGCCAGCAGCTTGGCCGGAAGACAGGGGGCAAATGAAAAACTGTTTTTT. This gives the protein CASSLAGRQGANEKLFF.

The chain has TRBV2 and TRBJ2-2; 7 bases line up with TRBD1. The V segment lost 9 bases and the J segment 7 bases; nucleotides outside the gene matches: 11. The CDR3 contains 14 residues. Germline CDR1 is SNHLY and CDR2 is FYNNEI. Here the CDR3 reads CARRNSGQIGELFF. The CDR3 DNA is TGTGCCAGAAGGAATTCGGGACAGATCGGGGAGCTGTTTTTT.

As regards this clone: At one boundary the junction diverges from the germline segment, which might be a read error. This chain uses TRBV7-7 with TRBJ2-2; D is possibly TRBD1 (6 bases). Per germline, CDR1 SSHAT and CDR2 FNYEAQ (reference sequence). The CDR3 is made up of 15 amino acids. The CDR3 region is CASRPGQRNTGELFF. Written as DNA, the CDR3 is TGTGCTAGCAGACCAGGACAGCGGAACACCGGGGAGCTGTTTTTT.

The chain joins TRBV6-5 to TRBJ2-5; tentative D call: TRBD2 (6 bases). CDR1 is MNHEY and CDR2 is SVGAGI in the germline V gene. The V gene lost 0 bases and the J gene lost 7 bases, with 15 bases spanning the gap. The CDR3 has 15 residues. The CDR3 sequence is CASSYSRGGKGTQYF. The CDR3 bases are TGTGCCAGCAGTTACTCGAGAGGAGGGAAGGGGACCCAGTACTTC.

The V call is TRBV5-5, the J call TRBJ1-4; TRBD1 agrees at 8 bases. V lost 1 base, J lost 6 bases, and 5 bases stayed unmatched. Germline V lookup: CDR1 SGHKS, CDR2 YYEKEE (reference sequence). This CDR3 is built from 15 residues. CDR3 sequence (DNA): TGTGCCAGCAGCTTGCAGGGACAGGAATATGAAAAACTGTTTTTT. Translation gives CASSLQGQEYEKLFF. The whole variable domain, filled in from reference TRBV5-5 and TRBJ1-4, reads DAGVTQSPTHLIKTRGQQVTLRCSPISGHKSVSWYQQVLGQGPQFIFQYYEKEERGRGNFPDRFSARQFPNYSSELNVNALLLGDSALYLCASSLQGQEYEKLFFGSGTQLSVL.

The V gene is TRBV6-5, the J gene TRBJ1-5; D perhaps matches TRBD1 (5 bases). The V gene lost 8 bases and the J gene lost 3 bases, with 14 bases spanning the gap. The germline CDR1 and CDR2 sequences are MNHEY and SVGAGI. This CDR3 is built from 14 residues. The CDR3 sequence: CASYLTGSNQPQHF. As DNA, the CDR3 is TGTGCCAGCTACCTAACAGGTTCCAATCAGCCCCAGCATTTT.

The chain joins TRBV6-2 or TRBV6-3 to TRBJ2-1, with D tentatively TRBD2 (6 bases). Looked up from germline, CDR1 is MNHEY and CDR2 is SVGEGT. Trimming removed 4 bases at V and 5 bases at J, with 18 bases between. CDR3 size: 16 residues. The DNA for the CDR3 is TGTGCCAGCAGTTCTCGCCCGGGACTGGACCACAATGAGCAGTTCTTC. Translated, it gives CASSSRPGLDHNEQFF.

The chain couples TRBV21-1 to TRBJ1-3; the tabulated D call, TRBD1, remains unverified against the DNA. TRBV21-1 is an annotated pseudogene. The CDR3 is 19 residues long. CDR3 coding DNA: TGTGCCAGCAGCAAACCGGGGACAGGCGCTGGCCGGGATGGAAACACCATATATTTT. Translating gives CASSKPGTGAGRDGNTIYF.

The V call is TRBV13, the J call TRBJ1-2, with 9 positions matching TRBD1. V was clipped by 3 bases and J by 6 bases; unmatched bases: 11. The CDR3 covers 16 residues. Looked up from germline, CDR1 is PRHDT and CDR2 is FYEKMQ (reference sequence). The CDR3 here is CASSLGQGVLGDGYTF. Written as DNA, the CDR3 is TGTGCCAGCAGCTTGGGACAGGGTGTCCTCGGTGATGGCTACACCTTC.

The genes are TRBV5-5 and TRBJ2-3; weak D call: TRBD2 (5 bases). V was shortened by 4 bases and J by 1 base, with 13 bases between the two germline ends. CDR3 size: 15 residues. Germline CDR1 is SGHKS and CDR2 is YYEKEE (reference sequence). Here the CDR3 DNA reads TGTGCCAGCAGCCTCGACTATCTCCGCACAGATACGCAGTATTTT. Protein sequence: CASSLDYLRTDTQYF.

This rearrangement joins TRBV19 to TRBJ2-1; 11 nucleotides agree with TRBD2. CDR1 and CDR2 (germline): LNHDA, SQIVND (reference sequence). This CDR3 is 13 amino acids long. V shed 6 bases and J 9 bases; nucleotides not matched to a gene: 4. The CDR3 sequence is CASRLAGVSEQFF. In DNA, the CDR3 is TGTGCCAGTAGACTAGCGGGAGTAAGTGAGCAGTTCTTC. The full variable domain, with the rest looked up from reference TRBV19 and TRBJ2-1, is DGGITQSPKYLFRKEGQNVTLSCEQNLNHDAMYWYRQDPGQGLRLIYYSQIVNDFQKGDIAEGYSVSREKKESFPLTVTSAQKNPTAFYLCASRLAGVSEQFFGPGTRLTVL.

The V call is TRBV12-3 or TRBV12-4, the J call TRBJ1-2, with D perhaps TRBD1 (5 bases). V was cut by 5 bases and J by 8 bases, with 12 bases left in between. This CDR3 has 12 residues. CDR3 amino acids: CASSPGLDGYTF. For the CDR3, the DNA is TGTGCCAGCAGTCCGGGACTTGACGGCTACACCTTC.